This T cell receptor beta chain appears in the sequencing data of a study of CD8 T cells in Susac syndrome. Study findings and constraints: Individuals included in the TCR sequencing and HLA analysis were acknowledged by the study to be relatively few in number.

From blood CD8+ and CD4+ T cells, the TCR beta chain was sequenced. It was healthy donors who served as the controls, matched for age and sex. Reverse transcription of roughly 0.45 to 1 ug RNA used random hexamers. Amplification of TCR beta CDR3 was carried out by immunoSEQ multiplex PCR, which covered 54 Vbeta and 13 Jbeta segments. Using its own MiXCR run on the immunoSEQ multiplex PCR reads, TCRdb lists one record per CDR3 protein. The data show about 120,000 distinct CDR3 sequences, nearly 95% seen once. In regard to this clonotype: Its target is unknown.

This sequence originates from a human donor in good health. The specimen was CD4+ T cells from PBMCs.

The CDR3 DNA is TGTGCCAGCAGACAGGGTGCGGCCCAGTACTTC. Translation: CASRQGAAQYF. J is TRBJ2-5 and V is TRBV7-2, with a weak D call TRBD1 (6 bases). CDR1 is SGHTA and CDR2 is FQGNSA in the germline V gene. V lost 6 bases and J 9 bases, leaving 11 bases between the germline ends. The CDR3 spans 11 residues. The entire variable domain, with the rest obtained from reference TRBV7-2 and TRBJ2-5, is as follows: GAGVSQSPSNKVTEKGKDVELRCDPISGHTALYWYRQSLGQGLEFLIYFQGNSAPDKSGLPSDRFSAERTGGSVSTLTIQRTQQEDSAVYLCASRQGAAQYFGPGTRLLVL.